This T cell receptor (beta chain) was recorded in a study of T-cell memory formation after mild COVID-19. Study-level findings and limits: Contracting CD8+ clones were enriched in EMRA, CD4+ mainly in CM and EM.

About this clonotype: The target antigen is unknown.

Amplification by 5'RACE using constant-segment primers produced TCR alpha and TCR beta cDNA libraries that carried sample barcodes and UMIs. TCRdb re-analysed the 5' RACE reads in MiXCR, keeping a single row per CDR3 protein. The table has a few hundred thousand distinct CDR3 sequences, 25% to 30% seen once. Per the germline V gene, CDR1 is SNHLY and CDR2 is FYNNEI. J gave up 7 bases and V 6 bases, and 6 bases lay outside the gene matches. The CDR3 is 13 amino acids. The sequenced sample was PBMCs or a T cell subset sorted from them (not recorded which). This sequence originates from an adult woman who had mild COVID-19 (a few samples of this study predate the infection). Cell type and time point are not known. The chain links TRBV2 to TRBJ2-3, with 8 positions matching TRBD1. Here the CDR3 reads CASSPDRAHTQYF. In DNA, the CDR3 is TGTGCCAGCAGCCCGGACAGGGCTCATACGCAGTATTTT.